The next 17 T cell receptor beta chains were all read from a single sample in a study of T cells after posttransplantation cyclophosphamide. Only in-frame clones appear in the TCRdb table, and some are missing; sequencing was by immunoSEQ multiplex PCR. The sample has approximately 19,000 clones, 80% to 90% seen once; the top ten hold roughly 2%. Controls had myeloablative marrow grafts with methotrexate and calcineurin inhibitor, sampled at 1 year. The starting material was PBMCs, obtained 350 to 400 days after allogeneic stem cell transplant with calcineurin inhibitor and methotrexate. The receptors originated from a female patient aged 25-40 years who received an allogeneic stem cell transplant from an unrelated donor, was CMV-positive, and had acute and chronic GVHD. The T cells may partly be graft donor cells.

V gene TRBV7-2 combines with J gene TRBJ1-2; 9 bases agree with TRBD1. With 5 bases clipped from V and 6 bases from J, the junction kept 7 bases outside the gene matches. This CDR3 spans 14 amino acids. In germline, CDR1 is SGHTA, CDR2 FQGNSA. Here the CDR3 reads CASSPQTGGDGYTF. CDR3 nucleotides: TGTGCCAGCAGCCCACAGACAGGGGGAGATGGCTACACCTTC.

V usage is TRBV19 and J usage is TRBJ1-4, with 10 bases identical to TRBD1. V lost 6 bases, J lost 5 bases, and 9 bases stayed unmatched. This CDR3 is 16 amino acids long. Germline loops: CDR1 LNHDA, CDR2 SQIVND (reference sequence). This CDR3 reads CASSHLGDRGNEKLFF. The CDR3 DNA reads TGTGCCAGTAGCCATCTAGGGGACAGGGGAAATGAAAAACTGTTTTTT.

Note on this clone: The same CDR3 can be traced to other DNA sequences in this sample. The CDR3 coding sequence is TGTGCCAGCAGCCGGGGGACAGGGGATCAGCCCCAGCATTTT. This translates into CASSRGTGDQPQHF. V is TRBV6-5 and J is TRBJ1-5; TRBD1 matches 10 bases. The germline gives CDR1 MNHEY, CDR2 SVGAGI. This CDR3 has 14 residues. The V segment lost 6 bases and the J segment 5 bases; nucleotides outside the gene matches: 4.

The CDR3 DNA follows: TGTGCCAGCAGTTACTCGGGCATTGCGCCCGAAGCTTTCTTT. Protein product: CASSYSGIAPEAFF. The J gene is TRBJ1-1, the V gene TRBV6-6; no definite D call. Looked up from germline, CDR1 is MNHNY and CDR2 is SVGAGI (reference sequence). V gave up 0 bases and J gave up 8 bases, with 13 bases separating them. The CDR3 totals 14 residues.

The genes are TRBV27 and TRBJ1-6; no clear D gene. Per the germline V gene, CDR1 is MNHEY and CDR2 is SMNVEV (reference sequence). V shed 7 bases and J shed 0 bases, with 10 bases lying between them. The CDR3 has 15 residues. In DNA, the CDR3 is TGTGCCAGCACCCGAGTCGGCTCCTATAATTCACCCCTCCACTTT. As protein: CASTRVGSYNSPLHF.

The V gene is TRBV7-9, the J gene TRBJ1-2; TRBD1 agrees at 7 bases. Germline CDR1 is SEHNR and CDR2 is FQNEAQ (reference sequence). J gave up 6 bases and V 5 bases, and 6 bases lay outside the gene matches. This CDR3 spans 13 amino acids. The CDR3 DNA follows: TGTGCCAGCAGCCCGCAGGGGGTCCATGGCTACACCTTC. Protein: CASSPQGVHGYTF.

The J gene is TRBJ2-7, the V gene TRBV9, with 9 bases lining up with TRBD2. Germline CDR1 reads SGDLS; CDR2 reads YYNGEE. V lost 3 bases and J lost 3; bases outside the gene matches: 4. The CDR3 loop spans 14 amino acids. The CDR3 region has the DNA TGTGCCAGCAGCGCTAGCGGGGTAGGCTACGAGCAGTACTTC. Amino acids: CASSASGVGYEQYF.

The rearrangement joins TRBV4-1 to TRBJ2-1; 10 nucleotides match TRBD2. The CDR3 covers 16 residues. The J segment lost 5 bases and the V segment lost 4 bases, leaving 8 bases of the junction unmatched. Germline-derived CDR1 and CDR2 are MGHRA and YSYEKL. CDR3 residues: CASSLRVAGGNNEQFF. The DNA of the CDR3 is TGCGCCAGCAGCCTCCGAGTAGCGGGAGGCAACAATGAGCAGTTCTTC.

The gene calls are TRBV14 and TRBJ1-1; possibly TRBD1 for D (5 bases). The germline CDR1 and CDR2 sequences are SGHDN and FVKESK. The CDR3 has 14 amino acids. Trimming pared 4 bases from V and 4 bases from J, leaving 13 bases between. The CDR3 loop is CASSPPRRGTEAFF. CDR3 in DNA: TGTGCCAGCAGCCCACCACGGAGGGGCACTGAAGCTTTCTTT. Based on the CDR3 plus reference TRBV14 and TRBJ1-1, the full variable domain is EAGVTQFPSHSVIEKGQTVTLRCDPISGHDNLYWYRRVMGKEIKFLLHFVKESKQDESGMPNNRFLAERTGGTYSTLKVQPAELEDSGVYFCASSPPRRGTEAFFGQGTRLTVV.

This rearrangement joins TRBV13 to TRBJ1-2, with a tentative D call TRBD1 (6 bases). Per the germline V gene, CDR1 is PRHDT and CDR2 is FYEKMQ (reference sequence). This CDR3 spans 14 amino acids. Trimming cost V 3 bases and J 4 bases, with 12 bases left between them. CDR3 coding DNA: TGTGCCAGCAGCTTGACAGGTTCCTCCTATGGCTACACCTTC. Encoded protein: CASSLTGSSYGYTF.

This chain uses TRBV5-8 with TRBJ1-1; possibly TRBD1 for D (6 bases). Trimming took 3 bases from V and 1 from J, leaving 16 bases between them. This CDR3 region has 16 residues. Germline CDR1 and CDR2: SGHTS and YDEGEE. The CDR3 nucleotides read TGTGCCAGCAGCTCCTCCCCAGGGGAGTGGAACACTGAAGCTTTCTTT. It is translated as CASSSSPGEWNTEAFF.

The chain links TRBV4-1 to TRBJ1-1; 8 bases map to TRBD1. V was clipped by 2 bases and J by 5 bases; unmatched bases: 7. CDR1 MGHRA and CDR2 YSYEKL come from the germline V gene. CDR3 length: 15 residues. DNA of the CDR3: TGCGCCAGCAGCCAACTTCAGGGGGCGCGAACTGAAGCTTTCTTT. Amino acids: CASSQLQGARTEAFF.

J is TRBJ2-1 and V is TRBV7-2, with TRBD1 as a possible D gene (5 bases). V was cut by 2 bases and J by 4 bases, with 15 bases left in between. CDR1 is SGHTA and CDR2 is FQGNSA in the germline V gene. The CDR3 runs to 16 residues. The CDR3 is CASSLFRVRLYNEQFF. The DNA for the CDR3 is TGTGCCAGCAGCTTATTCAGGGTAAGGCTATACAATGAGCAGTTCTTC.

This chain uses TRBV6-5 with TRBJ2-5, with D uncertain. The V gene's germline CDR1 is MNHEY and CDR2 SVGAGI. The CDR3 extends over 13 amino acids. Trimming cost V 4 bases and J 7 bases, with 13 bases left between them. The CDR3 DNA is TGTGCCAGCAGTTTTGGGTTCTCAGGGACCCAGTACTTC. Translating gives CASSFGFSGTQYF.

J is TRBJ2-3 and V is TRBV14; weak D call: TRBD1 (5 bases). V was shortened by 4 bases and J by 3 bases, with 17 bases between the two germline ends. From germline, CDR1 is SGHDN and CDR2 FVKESK. The CDR3 spans 16 residues. The CDR3 loop is CASSPTGALSTDTQYF. The CDR3 nucleotides read TGTGCCAGCAGCCCTACTGGGGCCCTGTCTACAGATACGCAGTATTTT.

V and J are TRBV25-1 and TRBJ1-2; the D gene is possibly TRBD1 (5 bases). V lost 5 bases and J 2 bases, leaving 15 bases between the germline ends. Germline values: CDR1 MGHDK, CDR2 SYGVNS. The CDR3 runs to 15 residues. CDR3 nucleotides: TGTGCCAGCAGTCCTCCGTTGGGGGGGAACTATGGCTACACCTTC. Its translation is CASSPPLGGNYGYTF.

The rearrangement links TRBV19 to TRBJ2-3; tentative D call: TRBD1 (5 bases). CDR3 size: 11 residues. Trimming removed 7 bases from V and 8 bases from J, with 10 bases in between. The germline gives CDR1 LNHDA, CDR2 SQIVND (reference sequence). CDR3 nucleotide sequence: TGTGCCAGTATGCGACAGAGTACGCAGTATTTT. Amino acid sequence: CASMRQSTQYF.